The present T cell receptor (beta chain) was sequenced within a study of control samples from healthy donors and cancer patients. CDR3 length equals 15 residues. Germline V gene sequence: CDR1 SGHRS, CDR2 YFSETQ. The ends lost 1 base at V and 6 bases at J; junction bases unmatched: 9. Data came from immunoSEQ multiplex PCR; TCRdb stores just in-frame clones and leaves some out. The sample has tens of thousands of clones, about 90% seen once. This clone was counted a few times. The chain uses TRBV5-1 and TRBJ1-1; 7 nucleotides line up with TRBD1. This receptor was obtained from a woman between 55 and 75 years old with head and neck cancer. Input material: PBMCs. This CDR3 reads CASSLFDRERSEAFF. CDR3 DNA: TGCGCCAGCAGCTTGTTCGACAGGGAGAGATCTGAAGCTTTCTTT.